This T cell receptor beta chain derives from a study of CD4 T cell repertoires in COVID-19. This clone was found once. No culture step preceded sequencing of the ex vivo isolated memory T cells. The CDR3 runs 13 residues. V was cut by 3 bases and J by 6 bases, with 13 bases left in between. Germline V gene sequence: CDR1 SGDLS, CDR2 YYNGEE. Sequenced by immunoSEQ multiplex PCR; TCRdb stores in-frame clones only, minus some. The sample yields approximately 75,000 clones, 83% seen once. The rearrangement links TRBV9 to TRBJ2-7; D is perhaps TRBD1 (6 bases). The sequenced sample was CD4+ T cells from peripheral blood, obtained after recovery from COVID-19. The TCR comes from a human donor who had COVID-19. CDR3 in amino acids: CASSGDIASEQYF. The CDR3 region has the DNA TGTGCCAGCAGCGGGGACATAGCGAGCGAGCAGTACTTC.